The subject of this entry is one TCR beta chain. Its cognate antigen has yet to be identified. No qualities accompany the bases; no much larger clone lies one base away. The data were obtained in a study of blood T cell repertoires in COVID-19 (dated by TCRdb to 2020 to 2022). Describing the broader study: Samples covering the acute and convalescent phases of COVID-19 were provided by collaborators in the United States, Italy and Spain. The dataset comprised deeply sampled blood TCRbeta repertoires from subjects exposed to, actively infected with, or recovered from COVID-19. Samples came from the ongoing ImmuneRACE study (first 160 participants) plus 1,254 subjects from 6 global collaborators. Where HLA class I and class II types were available, the types were taken from metadata supplied by the sample provider, not from assay-based typing. A freely available public database, intended as a resource for researchers studying the immune response to SARS-CoV-2, is where the repertoires were released. The material from the prospective study consisted of cDNA or gDNA derived from T cells, B-cell-depleted T cells, or PBMCs. A de-identified subject ID, COVID-19 status, age in years and sex were almost always included in the sample metadata. Points the paper makes about the study in general: How much clinical and demographic metadata was included differed by source and by participant, and the metadata was provided uncurated.

V and J are truncated by 2 bases and 14 bases respectively, leaving an intervening sequence of 7 bases. From the cysteine through the phenylalanine, the CDR3 covers 11 amino acids. The DNA shown is the 33-base CDR3, in frame from base 1. CDR1 and CDR2 are read off the germline V gene (reference sequence) as WNHNN and SYGVQD. Participants in the prospective study were aged about 18 to 95 years, lived in under 30 United States geographic areas, and enrolled through a virtual design. In the prospective study, participants were assigned to cohorts based on the clinical history participants reported in a screening survey and a study questionnaire. Exposed participants had been in contact with someone with a PCR-confirmed or clinician-diagnosed COVID-19 case within 2 weeks of study entry. Mobile phlebotomists in the prospective study collected whole blood, serum and a nasopharyngeal or oropharyngeal swab from every participant. Over a roughly 2-month period, participants in the prospective study had the option of providing additional blood draws and questionnaires. Prospective study blood samples were shipped either frozen or at room temperature before DNA extraction.

TCRbeta CDR3 regions were amplified from genomic DNA using the immunoSEQ Assay, a bias-controlled multiplex PCR. The study's processing was this. The number of nucleated cells in each sample was estimated by amplification of reference gene primers within the assay. To quantify the absolute abundance of each unique TCRbeta CDR3 rearrangement, sequence reads were collapsed and filtered. For each sample, productive Simpson clonality was calculated by taking the square root of Simpson's diversity index across productive rearrangements. What TCRdb holds here is the immuneACCESS table cut down to in-frame rearrangements. Part of the clones is not present; checked against another copy, under half of the missing clones reflect an unresolved V gene, and the others are unexplained. That table furnishes V, J and clone size, whereas the DNA furnished D and trimming. Across this sample there are 120,000 to 150,000 clones, with approximately 86% seen only once. Roughly 4% of the sample rests with the top ten.

The chain joins TRBV10-1 to TRBJ1-6; a tentative D call is TRBD1 (6 bases match). The TCR was taken from a woman aged 40 to 55 who had been exposed to COVID-19. Sequencing was performed on PBMCs or T cells enriched from blood (not recorded which). The DNA reads as follows: TGCGCCAGCAGTGAGGGGGACACCCTCCACTTT. This yields the protein CASSEGDTLHF.